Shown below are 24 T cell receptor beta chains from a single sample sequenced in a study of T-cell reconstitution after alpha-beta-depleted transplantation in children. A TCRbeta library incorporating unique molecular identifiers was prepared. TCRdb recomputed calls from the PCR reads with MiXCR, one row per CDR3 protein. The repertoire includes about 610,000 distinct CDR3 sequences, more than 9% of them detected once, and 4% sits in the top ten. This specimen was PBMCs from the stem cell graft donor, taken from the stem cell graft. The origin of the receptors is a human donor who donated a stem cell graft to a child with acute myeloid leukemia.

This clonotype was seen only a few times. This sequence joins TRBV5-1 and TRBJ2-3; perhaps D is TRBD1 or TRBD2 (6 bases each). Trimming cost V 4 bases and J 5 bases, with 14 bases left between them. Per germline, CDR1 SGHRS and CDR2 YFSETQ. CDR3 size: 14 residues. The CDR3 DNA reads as TGCGCCAGCAGCCGTTCGGGGGCTGAAGATACGCAGTATTTT. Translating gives CASSRSGAEDTQYF.

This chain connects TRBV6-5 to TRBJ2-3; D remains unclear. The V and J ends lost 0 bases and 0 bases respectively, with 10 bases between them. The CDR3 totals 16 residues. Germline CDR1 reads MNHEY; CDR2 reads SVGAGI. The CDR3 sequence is CASSYSTYGSTDTQYF. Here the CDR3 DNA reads TGTGCCAGCAGTTACTCGACGTATGGAAGCACAGATACGCAGTATTTT.

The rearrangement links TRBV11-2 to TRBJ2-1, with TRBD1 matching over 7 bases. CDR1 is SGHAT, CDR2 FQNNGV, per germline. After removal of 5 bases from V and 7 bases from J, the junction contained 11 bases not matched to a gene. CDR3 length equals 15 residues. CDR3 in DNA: TGTGCCAGCAGCCTTACAGGGGAGAATTCTAATGAGCAGTTCTTC. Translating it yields CASSLTGENSNEQFF.

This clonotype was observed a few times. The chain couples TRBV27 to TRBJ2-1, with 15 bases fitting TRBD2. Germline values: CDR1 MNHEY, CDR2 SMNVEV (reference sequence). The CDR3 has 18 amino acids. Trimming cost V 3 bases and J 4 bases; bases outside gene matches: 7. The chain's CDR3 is CASSLHWTSGREYNEQFF. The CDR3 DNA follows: TGTGCCAGCAGTTTGCATTGGACTAGCGGGAGGGAATACAATGAGCAGTTCTTC.

This CDR3 reads CASRSSGRYQETQYF. CDR3 bases: TGTGCCAGCAGATCTAGCGGGAGGTACCAAGAGACCCAGTACTTC. The chain carries TRBV3-1 and TRBJ2-5, with 11 bases that match TRBD2. The germline gives CDR1 LGHDT, CDR2 YNNKEL (reference sequence). The CDR3 is 15 amino acids. Trimming cost V 6 bases and J 0 bases; bases outside gene matches: 3.

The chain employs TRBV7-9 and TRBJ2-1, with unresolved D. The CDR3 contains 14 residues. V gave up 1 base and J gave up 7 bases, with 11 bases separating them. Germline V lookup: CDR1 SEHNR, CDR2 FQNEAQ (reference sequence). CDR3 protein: CASSLGLSGNEQFF. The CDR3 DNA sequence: TGTGCCAGCAGCTTAGGTTTGTCCGGAAATGAGCAGTTCTTC.

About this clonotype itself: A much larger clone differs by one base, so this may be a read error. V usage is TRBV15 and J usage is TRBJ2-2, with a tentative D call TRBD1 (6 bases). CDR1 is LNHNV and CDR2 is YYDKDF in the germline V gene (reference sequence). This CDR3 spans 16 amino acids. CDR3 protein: CVTSRDHRVRTGELFF. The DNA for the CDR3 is TGTGTCACCAGCAGAGATCACAGGGTTAGGACCGGGGAGCTGTTTTTT.

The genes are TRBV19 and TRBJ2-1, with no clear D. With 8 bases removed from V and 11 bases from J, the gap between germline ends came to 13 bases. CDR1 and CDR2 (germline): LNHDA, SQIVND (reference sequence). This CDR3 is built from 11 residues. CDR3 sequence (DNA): TGTGCCAGTTATGAGGAAAAAAAGCAGTTCTTC. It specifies CASYEEKKQFF.

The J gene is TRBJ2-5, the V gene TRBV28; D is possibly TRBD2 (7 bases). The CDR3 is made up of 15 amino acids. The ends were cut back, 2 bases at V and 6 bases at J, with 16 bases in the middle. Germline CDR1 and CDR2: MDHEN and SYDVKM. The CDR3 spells CASSLTGHGGQTQYF. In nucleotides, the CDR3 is TGTGCCAGCAGTTTAACCGGACACGGGGGGCAGACCCAGTACTTC.

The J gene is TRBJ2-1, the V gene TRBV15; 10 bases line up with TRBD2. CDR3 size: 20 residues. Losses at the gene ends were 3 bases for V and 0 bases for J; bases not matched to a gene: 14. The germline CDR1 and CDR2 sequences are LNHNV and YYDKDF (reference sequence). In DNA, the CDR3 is TGTGCCACCAGCAGGGCGTCGACTAGCGGGCCGATGAGCTCCTACAATGAGCAGTTCTTC. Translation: CATSRASTSGPMSSYNEQFF.

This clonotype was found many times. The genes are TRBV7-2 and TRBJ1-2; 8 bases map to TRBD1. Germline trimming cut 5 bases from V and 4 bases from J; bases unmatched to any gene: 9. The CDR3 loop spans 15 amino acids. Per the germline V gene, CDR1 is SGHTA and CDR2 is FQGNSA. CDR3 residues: CASSQGGTGLYGYTF. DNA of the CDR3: TGTGCCAGCAGCCAAGGCGGGACAGGACTCTATGGCTACACCTTC.

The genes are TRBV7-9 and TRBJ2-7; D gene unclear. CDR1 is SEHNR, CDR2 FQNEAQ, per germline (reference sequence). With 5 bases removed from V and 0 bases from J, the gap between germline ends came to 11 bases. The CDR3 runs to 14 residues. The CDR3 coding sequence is TGTGCCAGCAGCCCGGACGGATACTCCTACGAGCAGTACTTC. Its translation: CASSPDGYSYEQYF.

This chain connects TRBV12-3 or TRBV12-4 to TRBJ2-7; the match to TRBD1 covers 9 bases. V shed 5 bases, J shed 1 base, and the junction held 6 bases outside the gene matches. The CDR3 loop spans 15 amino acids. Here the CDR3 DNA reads TGTGCCAGCAGTAAACAGGGGGCTATTTCCTACGAGCAGTACTTC. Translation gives CASSKQGAISYEQYF.

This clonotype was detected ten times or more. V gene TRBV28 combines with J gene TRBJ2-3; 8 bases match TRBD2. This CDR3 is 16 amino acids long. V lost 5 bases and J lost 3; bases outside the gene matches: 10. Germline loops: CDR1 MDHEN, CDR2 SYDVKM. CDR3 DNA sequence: TGTGCCAGCAGTAAACCCGGGACTAGGGGGACAGATACGCAGTATTTT. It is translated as CASSKPGTRGTDTQYF.

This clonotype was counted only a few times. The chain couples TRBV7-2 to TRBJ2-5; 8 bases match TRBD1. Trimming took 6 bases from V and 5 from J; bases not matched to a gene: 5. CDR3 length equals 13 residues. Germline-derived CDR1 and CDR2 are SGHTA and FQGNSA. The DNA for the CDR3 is TGTGCCAGCAGGAGGCAGGGGGCGGAGACCCAGTACTTC. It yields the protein CASRRQGAETQYF.

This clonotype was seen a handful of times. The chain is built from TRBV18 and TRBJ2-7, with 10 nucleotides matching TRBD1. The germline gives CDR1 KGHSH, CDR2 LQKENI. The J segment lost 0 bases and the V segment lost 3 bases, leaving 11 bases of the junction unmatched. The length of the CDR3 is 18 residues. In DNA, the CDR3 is TGTGCCAGCTCACCTCTAGGGACAGGGGCGTTGCTCTCCTACGAGCAGTACTTC. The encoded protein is CASSPLGTGALLSYEQYF.

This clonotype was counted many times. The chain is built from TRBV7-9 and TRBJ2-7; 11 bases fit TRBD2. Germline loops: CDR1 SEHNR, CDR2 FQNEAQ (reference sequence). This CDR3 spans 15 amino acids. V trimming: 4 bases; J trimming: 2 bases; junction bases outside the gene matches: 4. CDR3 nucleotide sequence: TGTGCCAGCAGCTCTAGCGGGAGGAACGCCTACGAGCAGTACTTC. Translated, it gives CASSSSGRNAYEQYF.

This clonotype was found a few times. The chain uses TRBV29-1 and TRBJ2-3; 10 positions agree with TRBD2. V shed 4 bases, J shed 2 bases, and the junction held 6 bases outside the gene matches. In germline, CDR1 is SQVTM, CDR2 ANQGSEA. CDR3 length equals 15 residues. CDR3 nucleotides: TGCAGCGTTGCTCCTAGCGGGAGAAACACAGATACGCAGTATTTT. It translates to CSVAPSGRNTDTQYF.

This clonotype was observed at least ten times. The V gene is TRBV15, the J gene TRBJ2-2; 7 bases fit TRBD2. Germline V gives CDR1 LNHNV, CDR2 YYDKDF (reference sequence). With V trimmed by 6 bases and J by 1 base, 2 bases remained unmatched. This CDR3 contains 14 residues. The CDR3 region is CATRGRGNTGELFF. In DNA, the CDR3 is TGTGCCACCAGGGGGAGGGGGAACACCGGGGAGCTGTTTTTT.

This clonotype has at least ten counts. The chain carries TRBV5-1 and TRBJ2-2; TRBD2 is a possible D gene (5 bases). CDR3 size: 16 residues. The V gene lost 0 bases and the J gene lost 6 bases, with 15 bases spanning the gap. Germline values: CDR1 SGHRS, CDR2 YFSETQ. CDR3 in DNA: TGCGCCAGCAGCTTGGCTGAGGGAAGTCACGCCGGGGAGCTGTTTTTT. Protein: CASSLAEGSHAGELFF.

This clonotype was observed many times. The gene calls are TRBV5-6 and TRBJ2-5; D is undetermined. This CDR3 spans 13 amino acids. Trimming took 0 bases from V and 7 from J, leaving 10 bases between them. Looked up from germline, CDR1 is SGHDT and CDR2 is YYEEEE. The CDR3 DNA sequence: TGTGCCAGCAGCTTGGAGAGTTTCGGGACCCAGTACTTC. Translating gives CASSLESFGTQYF.

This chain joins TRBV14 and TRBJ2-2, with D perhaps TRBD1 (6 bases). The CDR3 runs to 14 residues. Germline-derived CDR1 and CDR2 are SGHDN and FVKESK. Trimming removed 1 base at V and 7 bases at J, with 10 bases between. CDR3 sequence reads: CASSQVQGGGELFF. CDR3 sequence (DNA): TGTGCCAGCAGCCAAGTACAGGGCGGCGGGGAGCTGTTTTTT.

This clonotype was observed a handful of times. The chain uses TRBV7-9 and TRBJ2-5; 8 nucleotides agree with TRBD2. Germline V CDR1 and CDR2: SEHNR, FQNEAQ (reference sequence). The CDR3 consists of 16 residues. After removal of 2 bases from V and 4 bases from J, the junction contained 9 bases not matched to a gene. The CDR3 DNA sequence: TGTGCCAGCAGCTTAACCACGGGACTAGAATCAGAGACCCAGTACTTC. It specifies CASSLTTGLESETQYF.

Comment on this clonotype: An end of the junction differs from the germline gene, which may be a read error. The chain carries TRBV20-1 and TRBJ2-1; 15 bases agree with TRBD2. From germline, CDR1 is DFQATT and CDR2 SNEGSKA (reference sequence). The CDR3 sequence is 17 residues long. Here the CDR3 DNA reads TGCTGTGCCCCGGGACTAGCGGGAGGCGACTCCTACAATAAGCAGTTCTTC. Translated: CCAPGLAGGDSYNKQFF.